This TCR beta chain was documented in a study of T cell repertoires in cytomegalovirus infection. Study details: Selected CMV epitopes included recently identified HLA-C-restricted ones as well as well-studied HLA-B-restricted ones. Public TCR beta signatures marked donors with CMV infection and the matching HLA. Study-wide results and limits: Cumulated frequencies of public TCR beta families served to identify carriers of CMV plus the relevant HLA. The ex vivo response was dominated by HLA-C-restricted CMV-specific TCR beta clonotypes.

The CDR3 consists of 15 residues. V gave up 2 bases and J gave up 4 bases, with 15 bases separating them. Germline CDR1 SGHTA, CDR2 FQGTGA. TCRdb ran MiXCR on the reads and lists one entry per CDR3 protein. The sample has a few hundred thousand distinct CDR3 sequences, approximately 40% seen once. About this clonotype: Antigen specificity is unknown.

The sequence came from a human donor in good health (CMV status not recorded). Some clones in this sample may be carry-over from other donors' samples. Here the sequenced sample was cultured PBMCs, taken from culture after CMV antigen stimulation. The V and J genes are TRBV7-3 and TRBJ2-7; D not certain. The CDR3 DNA is TGTGCCAGCAGCTTACCCCCAGACCCCGAATACGAGCAGTACTTC. Translated, it gives CASSLPPDPEYEQYF.